Each of the 8 T cell receptor beta chains below was sequenced from the same sample in a study of cytomegalovirus exposure and HLA in healthy donors (dated by TCRdb to 2016 to 2017). The library was produced with the immunoSEQ multiplex PCR assay. TCRdb mirrors the immuneACCESS table, restricted to in-frame sequences. Some clones are absent from its copies; in checked studies, under half trace to an unresolved V gene, and the reason for the others is unknown. Here the sample has 100,000 to 150,000 clones; roughly 95% occur a single time. The ten most abundant clones make up about 1.8% of the sample. The specimen was PBMCs. All receptors come from a man aged 18 to 35 in good health and CMV-seronegative.

V gene TRBV7-8 combines with J gene TRBJ2-1; tentative D call: TRBD2 (6 bases). With 1 base removed from V and 4 bases from J, the gap between germline ends came to 14 bases. The germline CDR1 and CDR2 sequences are SGHVS and FQNEAQ. This CDR3 is built from 16 residues. The CDR3 DNA reads TGTGCCAGCAGCTTAGTCGGGCGGGGCGAGTACAATGAGCAGTTCTTC. It encodes CASSLVGRGEYNEQFF. Full variable domain (outside the CDR3, taken from reference TRBV7-8 and TRBJ2-1): GAGVSQSPRYKVAKRGQDVALRCDPISGHVSLFWYQQALGQGPEFLTYFQNEAQLDKSGLPSDRFFAERPEGSVSTLKIQRTQQEDSAVYLCASSLVGRGEYNEQFFGPGTRLTVL.

The chain carries TRBV2 and TRBJ2-7, with TRBD1 matching over 9 bases. Per germline, CDR1 SNHLY and CDR2 FYNNEI. Trimming cost V 0 bases and J 1 base; bases outside gene matches: 7. The CDR3 sequence is 17 residues long. The CDR3 loop is CASSEALTGGNSYEQYF. DNA for the CDR3: TGTGCCAGCAGTGAAGCCCTGACAGGGGGTAATTCCTACGAGCAGTACTTC.

The chain is built from TRBV6-5 and TRBJ2-5; 8 bases match TRBD1. The CDR3 totals 13 residues. Per germline, CDR1 MNHEY and CDR2 SVGAGI. Trimming cost V 6 bases and J 5 bases; bases outside gene matches: 5. CDR3 region: CASSGQGEETQYF. The CDR3 DNA is TGTGCCAGCAGCGGACAGGGAGAGGAGACCCAGTACTTC.

The chain links TRBV19 to TRBJ2-7, with TRBD2 identical over 9 bases. The CDR3 loop spans 14 amino acids. J was trimmed by 6 bases and V by 3 bases; bases with no gene match: 6. Germline CDR1 is LNHDA and CDR2 is SQIVND (reference sequence). CDR3 loop: CASSMASGKGEQYF. In nucleotides, the CDR3 is TGTGCCAGTAGTATGGCTAGCGGGAAGGGCGAGCAGTACTTC.

The V call is TRBV6-6, the J call TRBJ1-2; D gene ambiguous. The CDR3 is 15 amino acids. Trimming removed 7 bases from V and 2 bases from J, with 17 bases in between. Germline values: CDR1 MNHNY, CDR2 SVGAGI (reference sequence). CDR3 nucleotides: TGTGCCAGCACCCCCCTCGGGGAGTGGAACTATGGCTACACCTTC. This sequence encodes CASTPLGEWNYGYTF.

The chain uses TRBV27 and TRBJ1-2; a possible D gene is TRBD1 (5 bases). Germline V gives CDR1 MNHEY, CDR2 SMNVEV (reference sequence). The CDR3 is made up of 12 amino acids. V lost 8 bases and J lost 3, with 10 bases in between. CDR3 sequence reads: CASRQGYYGYTF. The CDR3 bases are TGTGCCAGCCGTCAGGGCTACTATGGCTACACCTTC.

The chain carries TRBV11-2 and TRBJ2-1; 7 bases are shared with TRBD2. Germline CDR1 is SGHAT and CDR2 is FQNNGV. CDR3 length: 16 residues. J lost 2 bases, V lost 3 bases, and 7 bases had no gene match. DNA of the CDR3: TGTGCCAGCAGCTTTGGGAGCGGGAACCCCTACAATGAGCAGTTCTTC. Its translation: CASSFGSGNPYNEQFF.

The chain is built from TRBV19 and TRBJ2-3; D might be TRBD2 (6 bases). The CDR3 length is 12 residues. Trimming stripped 1 base from V and 8 bases from J, with 7 bases between. CDR1 and CDR2 from the germline V gene are LNHDA and SQIVND (reference sequence). The DNA for the CDR3 is TGTGCCAGTAGTATAGTCGGGGGTACGCAGTATTTT. Its translation is CASSIVGGTQYF.